A single sample gave rise to the 20 T cell receptor beta chains below, sequenced in a study of CD8 T cells in Susac syndrome. After extraction with the RNeasy kit, roughly 0.45 to 1 ug of the RNA was reverse transcribed using random hexamers. TCRdb re-analysed the immunoSEQ multiplex PCR reads in MiXCR, keeping a single row per CDR3 protein. The sample lists around 150,000 distinct CDR3 sequences; 85% to 95% were seen once. Sample: CD4+ T cells from PBMCs. Receptors were obtained from a human donor with Susac syndrome.

This sequence joins TRBV9 and TRBJ2-3; no clear D. Trimming cost V 3 bases and J 4 bases, with 12 bases left between them. The CDR3 has 14 residues. CDR1 is SGDLS and CDR2 is YYNGEE in the germline V gene. The CDR3 reads CASSGIESADTQYF. In DNA form, the CDR3 reads TGTGCCAGCAGCGGGATAGAGTCCGCAGATACGCAGTATTTT.

The V call is TRBV12-3 or TRBV12-4, the J call TRBJ2-3; D gene uncertain. The CDR3 covers 14 residues. V dropped 4 bases and J dropped 1 base, with 9 bases sitting between them. The CDR3 DNA reads TGTGCCAGCAGTTCAACCGGCCGCACAGATACGCAGTATTTT. Protein product: CASSSTGRTDTQYF.

CDR3 sequence reads: CSVEDGRQGPSAMQYF. CDR3 coding DNA: TGCAGCGTTGAAGATGGCCGACAGGGCCCTTCGGCTATGCAGTATTTT. The rearrangement links TRBV29-1 to TRBJ2-3, with 7 bases fitting TRBD1. Germline CDR1 and CDR2: SQVTM and ANQGSEA. The CDR3 is 16 amino acids. Germline trimming cut 0 bases from V and 11 bases from J; bases unmatched to any gene: 17.

This chain connects TRBV30 to TRBJ2-5; TRBD2 agrees at 7 bases. The CDR3 covers 13 residues. The V gene end was trimmed by 4 bases and the J gene end by 3 bases; junction bases not matched to a gene: 5. Looked up from germline, CDR1 is GTSNPN and CDR2 is SVGIG (reference sequence). CDR3 sequence: CAWTPGREETQYF. In nucleotides, the CDR3 is TGTGCCTGGACCCCGGGGAGGGAAGAGACCCAGTACTTC.

CDR3 sequence reads: CASSLMAGGRGDTQYF. The CDR3 bases are TGTGCCAGCAGTTTAATGGCGGGGGGCCGGGGAGATACGCAGTATTTT. This chain connects TRBV28 to TRBJ2-3; 8 bases line up with TRBD2. CDR1 MDHEN and CDR2 SYDVKM come from the germline V gene. Losses at the gene ends were 2 bases for V and 5 bases for J; bases not matched to a gene: 9. The CDR3 runs 16 residues. Combining the CDR3 with reference TRBV28 and TRBJ2-3 gives the whole variable domain DVKVTQSSRYLVKRTGEKVFLECVQDMDHENMFWYRQDPGLGLRLIYFSYDVKMKEKGDIPEGYSVSREKKERFSLILESASTNQTSMYLCASSLMAGGRGDTQYFGPGTRLTVL.

This sequence joins TRBV5-1 and TRBJ2-5; D remains unclear. The germline V gene has CDR1 SGHRS and CDR2 YFSETQ. The V and J ends lost 2 bases and 3 bases respectively, with 8 bases between them. This CDR3 spans 13 amino acids. The CDR3 sequence is CASSFHSEETQYF. DNA of the CDR3: TGCGCCAGCAGCTTCCACAGCGAAGAGACCCAGTACTTC.

The chain links TRBV7-2 to TRBJ2-7; unclear D gene. Germline lookup yields CDR1 SGHTA and CDR2 FQGNSA. V lost 3 bases and J 3 bases, leaving 12 bases between the germline ends. This CDR3 contains 14 residues. The DNA for the CDR3 is TGTGCCAGCAGCTTCCAACCTGACGGCTACGAGCAGTACTTC. Protein sequence: CASSFQPDGYEQYF.

V gene TRBV12-3 or TRBV12-4 combines with J gene TRBJ2-1; D possibly uses TRBD1 or TRBD2 (6 bases each). This CDR3 spans 15 amino acids. The ends were cut back, 3 bases at V and 6 bases at J, with 15 bases in the middle. CDR3 nucleotide sequence: TGTGCCAGCAGTTTGGGCCCCGGGGGCTCCAATGAGCAGTTCTTC. It yields the protein CASSLGPGGSNEQFF.

The rearrangement joins TRBV29-1 to TRBJ2-2, with D possibly matching TRBD2 (5 bases). Trimming took off 2 bases at V and 0 bases at J, with 7 bases between the two ends. This CDR3 region has 14 residues. Germline CDR1 and CDR2: SQVTM and ANQGSEA. This CDR3 reads CSVERETNTGELFF. CDR3 coding DNA: TGCAGCGTTGAAAGGGAGACGAACACCGGGGAGCTGTTTTTT.

This chain connects TRBV12-3 or TRBV12-4 to TRBJ1-2; TRBD1 is a possible D gene (5 bases). The CDR3 covers 13 residues. V lost 3 bases and J lost 3, with 8 bases in between. CDR3 in amino acids: CASSLGDYYGYTF. As DNA, the CDR3 is TGTGCCAGCAGTTTGGGGGACTACTATGGCTACACCTTC.

The chain is built from TRBV3-1 and TRBJ2-4; D may match TRBD1 or TRBD2 (5 bases each). V dropped 4 bases and J dropped 1 base, with 11 bases sitting between them. Germline V gene sequence: CDR1 LGHDT, CDR2 YNNKEL (reference sequence). This CDR3 contains 15 residues. The CDR3 reads CASSPAGAAKNIQYF. DNA of the CDR3: TGTGCCAGCAGCCCGGCCGGGGCCGCCAAAAACATTCAGTACTTC.

This chain uses TRBV20-1 with TRBJ2-5; no clear D. This CDR3 has 14 residues. The V and J ends lost 1 base and 4 bases respectively, with 13 bases between them. Germline V lookup: CDR1 DFQATT, CDR2 SNEGSKA (reference sequence). CDR3 sequence (DNA): TGCAGTGCTAGAGTGTCAGATACGGCAGAGACCCAGTACTTC. Its translation is CSARVSDTAETQYF.

The rearrangement joins TRBV30 to TRBJ1-1; TRBD1 matches 8 bases. Germline loops: CDR1 GTSNPN, CDR2 SVGIG (reference sequence). This CDR3 has 14 amino acids. With V trimmed by 3 bases and J by 5 bases, 8 bases remained unmatched. The CDR3 is CAWSRQGTPTEAFF. The CDR3 DNA follows: TGTGCCTGGAGCAGACAGGGGACCCCGACTGAAGCTTTCTTT. The entire variable domain, with the rest obtained from reference TRBV30 and TRBJ1-1, is as follows: SQTIHQWPATLVQPVGSPLSLECTVEGTSNPNLYWYRQAAGRGLQLLFYSVGIGQISSEVPQNLSASRPQDRQFILSSKKLLLSDSGFYLCAWSRQGTPTEAFFGQGTRLTVV.

V gene TRBV7-9 combines with J gene TRBJ1-5, with 7 bases lining up with TRBD1. Germline assignment: CDR1 SEHNR and CDR2 FQNEAQ (reference sequence). This CDR3 spans 14 amino acids. The V segment lost 4 bases and the J segment 3 bases; nucleotides outside the gene matches: 3. The chain's CDR3 is CASSSGQFNQPQHF. The CDR3 DNA reads TGTGCCAGCAGCTCGGGACAGTTCAATCAGCCCCAGCATTTT.

The V and J genes are TRBV7-9 and TRBJ2-5; 9 bases are shared with TRBD1. V gave up 6 bases and J gave up 4 bases; unmatched junction bases: 9. Germline CDR1 reads SEHNR; CDR2 reads FQNEAQ (reference sequence). CDR3 length: 15 residues. CDR3: CASSYRDREGETQYF. The CDR3 DNA reads TGTGCCAGCAGTTACCGGGACAGGGAAGGAGAGACCCAGTACTTC.

The chain is built from TRBV7-9 and TRBJ1-2; 11 nucleotides agree with TRBD1. This CDR3 region has 14 residues. The ends lost 5 bases at V and 8 bases at J; junction bases unmatched: 7. Germline V lookup: CDR1 SEHNR, CDR2 FQNEAQ (reference sequence). The CDR3 DNA reads as TGTGCCAGCAGCCGGACAGGGGGCGCGGGGGGCTACACCTTC. It translates to CASSRTGGAGGYTF.

This clonotype appeared a single time. The chain employs TRBV11-1 and TRBJ2-5; the match to TRBD2 covers 7 bases. Germline V CDR1 and CDR2: SGHAT, FQDESV (reference sequence). The CDR3 loop spans 21 amino acids. V lost 5 bases to trimming and J lost 1 base; unmatched junction nucleotides: 25. The CDR3 region is CASSPQVSRDYLPSSQETQYF. The CDR3 coding sequence is TGTGCCAGCAGCCCGCAAGTTAGCCGGGACTACCTCCCGTCGTCCCAAGAGACCCAGTACTTC.

The chain uses TRBV6-1 and TRBJ2-7, with TRBD2 matching over 12 bases. V trimming: 10 bases; J trimming: 3 bases; junction bases outside the gene matches: 10. Germline CDR1 is MNHNS and CDR2 is SASEGT. The CDR3 contains 15 residues. The CDR3 protein is CANSLAGGSVYEQYF. Written as DNA, the CDR3 is TGTGCCAACTCACTAGCGGGAGGTTCAGTCTACGAGCAGTACTTC.

This clonotype is a singleton in its sample. The chain couples TRBV24-1 to TRBJ2-2; D not resolved. The V gene's germline CDR1 is KGHDR and CDR2 SFDVKD. The ends were cut back, 8 bases at V and 6 bases at J, with 9 bases in the middle. The CDR3 spans 12 residues. The CDR3 nucleotides are TGTGCCACCATCCTAGGTCCCGGGGAGCTGTTTTTT. Its protein is CATILGPGELFF.

This chain connects TRBV28 to TRBJ2-3, with D perhaps matching TRBD1 or TRBD2 (6 bases each). Germline CDR1 is MDHEN and CDR2 is SYDVKM. Trimming took off 8 bases at V and 2 bases at J, with 20 bases between the two ends. There are 16 residues in the CDR3. CDR3 residues: CASHYRGGQTTDTQYF. The CDR3 DNA reads TGTGCCAGCCATTATAGGGGAGGACAGACCACAGATACGCAGTATTTT.